One sample yielded the 29 T cell receptor beta chains listed below, sequenced in a study of shared clonotypes between healthy human individuals. The table came from immunoSEQ multiplex PCR; TCRdb's copy has only in-frame clones and leaves some out. The sample has about 120,000 clones, around 68% seen once. The sample was memory CD8+ T cells sorted from blood. The subset: CD45RO+ cells pooled with CCR7-negative TemRA cells. These receptors came from a woman aged 25 to 39 in good health.

This chain links TRBV5-6 with TRBJ2-1; D is undetermined. CDR1 and CDR2 from the germline V gene are SGHDT and YYEEEE. V shed 5 bases and J shed 3 bases, with 6 bases lying between them. This CDR3 has 12 residues. In DNA form, the CDR3 reads TGTGCCAGCAGGTTCGGCTACAATGAGCAGTTCTTC. It codes for CASRFGYNEQFF.

The CDR3: CASTLGQGPQETQYF. In DNA form, the CDR3 reads TGTGCCAGCACCCTAGGACAGGGCCCACAAGAGACCCAGTACTTC. J is TRBJ2-5 and V is TRBV5-4, with 8 positions matching TRBD1. V lost 6 bases and J lost 2; bases outside the gene matches: 9. Germline V gene data show CDR1 as SGHNT and CDR2 as YYREEE (reference sequence). This CDR3 region has 15 residues.

The gene calls are TRBV15 and TRBJ2-7, with D uncertain. The CDR3 is 17 amino acids. V lost 0 bases and J lost 0, with 15 bases in between. The germline V gene has CDR1 LNHNV and CDR2 YYDKDF (reference sequence). CDR3 protein: CATSRDSFRHSSYEQYF. CDR3 bases: TGTGCCACCAGCAGAGACTCATTCAGGCATAGCTCCTACGAGCAGTACTTC.

This chain uses TRBV6-6 with TRBJ2-5; D is perhaps TRBD2 (5 bases). The CDR3 is 15 residues long. Per the germline V gene, CDR1 is MNHNY and CDR2 is SVGAGI (reference sequence). Trimming shortened V by 2 bases and J by 3 bases, and 13 bases separated the two germline ends. The chain's CDR3 is CASSYGGFSEETQYF. The CDR3 DNA reads TGTGCCAGCAGTTACGGAGGATTCTCGGAAGAGACCCAGTACTTC.

The chain uses TRBV6-4 and TRBJ2-7; 8 bases agree with TRBD1. Losses at the gene ends were 7 bases for V and 3 bases for J; bases not matched to a gene: 8. This CDR3 has 14 residues. Germline assignment: CDR1 MRHNA and CDR2 SNTAGT. The CDR3 is CASKETGEVYEQYF. As DNA, the CDR3 is TGTGCCAGCAAAGAGACAGGGGAGGTCTACGAGCAGTACTTC.

The V call is TRBV25-1, the J call TRBJ1-5; perhaps TRBD1 as D (6 bases). In germline, CDR1 is MGHDK, CDR2 SYGVNS. This CDR3 is 18 amino acids long. Trimming cost V 0 bases and J 3 bases, with 18 bases left between them. The CDR3 reads CASSEYRQDRRDNQPQHF. DNA of the CDR3: TGTGCCAGCAGTGAATACCGACAGGACAGACGAGACAATCAGCCCCAGCATTTT.

The chain carries TRBV28 and TRBJ2-1; 8 nucleotides agree with TRBD1. The germline gives CDR1 MDHEN, CDR2 SYDVKM. V shed 5 bases, J shed 2 bases, and the junction held 5 bases outside the gene matches. The CDR3 extends over 15 amino acids. The CDR3 region has the DNA TGTGCCAGCAGTCCAGACAGGGGCCCCTACAATGAGCAGTTCTTC. Translating gives CASSPDRGPYNEQFF. The full variable domain, with the rest looked up from reference TRBV28 and TRBJ2-1, is DVKVTQSSRYLVKRTGEKVFLECVQDMDHENMFWYRQDPGLGLRLIYFSYDVKMKEKGDIPEGYSVSREKKERFSLILESASTNQTSMYLCASSPDRGPYNEQFFGPGTRLTVL.

This clone showed up many times. This chain uses TRBV6-1 with TRBJ2-7, with 7 bases aligning to TRBD1. This CDR3 has 15 residues. The germline gives CDR1 MNHNS, CDR2 SASEGT. The V gene end was trimmed by 1 base and the J gene end by 1 base; junction bases not matched to a gene: 4. The CDR3 nucleotides read TGTGCCAGCAGTGAAGTAGGGGACAGTTCCTACGAGCAGTACTTC. Translation gives CASSEVGDSSYEQYF.

This chain joins TRBV6-1 and TRBJ1-5, with D tentatively TRBD1 (5 bases). Deletions cut 1 base from V and 1 base from J, with 8 bases between. Germline values: CDR1 MNHNS, CDR2 SASEGT. There are 15 residues in the CDR3. DNA for the CDR3: TGTGCCAGCAGTGAAGTCTGGGGGAGCAATCAGCCCCAGCATTTT. This sequence encodes CASSEVWGSNQPQHF.

This chain uses TRBV5-1 with TRBJ2-7; D is possibly TRBD1 (5 bases). The germline CDR1 and CDR2 sequences are SGHRS and YFSETQ. V dropped 2 bases and J dropped 7 bases, with 19 bases sitting between them. The CDR3 sequence is 15 residues long. CDR3 amino acids: CASSFALQGTTEQYF. Written as DNA, the CDR3 is TGCGCCAGCAGCTTCGCTCTGCAGGGTACTACGGAGCAGTACTTC.

On this clone: It differs at one base from a far larger clone, so likely a read error. V gene TRBV4-1 combines with J gene TRBJ2-1; D gene ambiguous. Germline V lookup: CDR1 MGHRA, CDR2 YSYEKL. CDR3 length: 16 amino acids. CDR3 sequence: CASSQDSSRGYNKQFF. The CDR3 nucleotides are TGCGCCAGCAGCCAAGATTCAAGCAGAGGCTACAATAAGCAGTTCTTC.

This clone was seen just once. The gene calls are TRBV2 and TRBJ1-5; D ambiguous. The V and J ends lost 6 bases and 1 base respectively, with 13 bases between them. The CDR3 is 15 amino acids. Looked up from germline, CDR1 is SNHLY and CDR2 is FYNNEI. In DNA, the CDR3 is TGTGCCAGCAGGCCTCAGGTGGAGAGCAATCAGCCCCAGCATTTT. It encodes CASRPQVESNQPQHF. The full variable domain, in which reference TRBV2 and TRBJ1-5 provide the parts outside the CDR3, is EPEVTQTPSHQVTQMGQEVILRCVPISNHLYFYWYRQILGQKVEFLVSFYNNEISEKSEIFDDQFSVERPDGSNFTLKIRSTKLEDSAMYFCASRPQVESNQPQHFGDGTRLSIL.

V is TRBV13 and J is TRBJ2-2; possibly TRBD1 or TRBD2 for D (5 bases each). The V and J ends lost 2 bases and 5 bases respectively, with 15 bases between them. The CDR3 totals 16 residues. Germline V gives CDR1 PRHDT, CDR2 FYEKMQ (reference sequence). The CDR3 is CASSLWDGGKTGELFF. As DNA, the CDR3 is TGTGCCAGCAGCTTATGGGATGGGGGTAAAACCGGGGAGCTGTTTTTT. Complete variable domain (other parts from reference TRBV13 and TRBJ2-2): AAGVIQSPRHLIKEKRETATLKCYPIPRHDTVYWYQQGPGQDPQFLISFYEKMQSDKGSIPDRFSAQQFSDYHSELNMSSLELGDSALYFCASSLWDGGKTGELFFGEGSRLTVL.

A single count supports this clone. The rearrangement joins TRBV15 to TRBJ2-7; D ambiguous. In germline, CDR1 is LNHNV, CDR2 YYDKDF (reference sequence). The V and J ends lost 3 bases and 5 bases respectively, with 14 bases between them. The CDR3 covers 14 residues. DNA of the CDR3: TGTGCCACCAGCAGGAGAGGAGAATTGAACGAGCAGTACTTC. Its protein product is CATSRRGELNEQYF.

The chain combines TRBV5-6 with TRBJ2-7; 11 bases align to TRBD1. The germline gives CDR1 SGHDT, CDR2 YYEEEE. Losses at the gene ends were 0 bases for V and 3 bases for J; bases not matched to a gene: 2. CDR3 length: 15 residues. The CDR3 spells CASSLAGTGGYEQYF. As DNA, the CDR3 is TGTGCCAGCAGCTTGGCGGGGACAGGGGGCTACGAGCAGTACTTC. The variable domain in full, with the rest retrieved from reference TRBV5-6 and TRBJ2-7, is DAGVTQSPTHLIKTRGQQVTLRCSPKSGHDTVSWYQQALGQGPQFIFQYYEEEERQRGNFPDRFSGHQFPNYSSELNVNALLLGDSALYLCASSLAGTGGYEQYFGPGTRLTVT.

The chain has TRBV6-5 and TRBJ2-5, with 9 bases that match TRBD1. This CDR3 contains 14 residues. The germline V gene encodes CDR1 MNHEY and CDR2 SVGAGI. The ends lost 6 bases at V and 1 base at J; junction bases unmatched: 3. CDR3 coding DNA: TGTGCCAGCAGAGTGGGACAGGGCCAAGAGACCCAGTACTTC. Translating gives CASRVGQGQETQYF.

The gene calls are TRBV21-1 and TRBJ2-7; the table names TRBD1, a call not compared with the DNA. TRBV21-1 is annotated as a pseudogene. The CDR3 runs to 17 residues. The CDR3 region has the DNA TGTGCCAGCAGCAAAGCAGGAAACAGGGGGCACGTCTACGAGCAGTACTTC. This translates into CASSKAGNRGHVYEQYF.

The genes are TRBV7-9 and TRBJ2-1; 8 bases agree with TRBD2. The CDR3 has 16 residues. J was trimmed by 8 bases and V by 1 base; bases with no gene match: 10. The V gene's germline CDR1 is SEHNR and CDR2 FQNEAQ (reference sequence). The CDR3 loop reads CASSLGSGRALYEQFF. CDR3 coding DNA: TGTGCCAGCAGCTTAGGGTCCGGGAGGGCGCTCTATGAGCAGTTCTTC. Supplemented by reference TRBV7-9 and TRBJ2-1, the full variable domain reads DTGVSQNPRHKITKRGQNVTFRCDPISEHNRLYWYRQTLGQGPEFLTYFQNEAQLEKSRLLSDRFSAERPKGSFSTLEIQRTEQGDSAMYLCASSLGSGRALYEQFFGPGTRLTVL.

This rearrangement joins TRBV5-5 to TRBJ2-2, with TRBD2 matching over 10 bases. Losses at the gene ends were 3 bases for V and 2 bases for J; bases not matched to a gene: 4. This CDR3 contains 16 residues. Germline CDR1 reads SGHKS; CDR2 reads YYEKEE (reference sequence). CDR3 sequence (DNA): TGTGCCAGCAGCTCTGGACTAGCGGTTAACACCGGGGAGCTGTTTTTT. The encoded protein is CASSSGLAVNTGELFF.

The chain uses TRBV19 and TRBJ2-2; TRBD2 might be the D (5 bases). The CDR3 spans 15 residues. The germline V gene encodes CDR1 LNHDA and CDR2 SQIVND (reference sequence). V shed 7 bases and J shed 4 bases, with 16 bases lying between them. CDR3 in amino acids: CASNFLPGSTGELFF. As DNA, the CDR3 is TGTGCCAGTAACTTCCTCCCGGGAAGCACCGGGGAGCTGTTTTTT.

J is TRBJ1-2 and V is TRBV27; TRBD1 matches at 7 bases. This CDR3 contains 15 residues. Germline values: CDR1 MNHEY, CDR2 SMNVEV (reference sequence). V was clipped by 2 bases and J by 4 bases; unmatched bases: 7. The CDR3 bases are TGTGCCAGCAGTTTAAGCCTGGGACAGCTCTATGGCTACACCTTC. The encoded protein is CASSLSLGQLYGYTF.

This chain joins TRBV29-1 and TRBJ2-7, with 9 nucleotides matching TRBD1. The CDR3 loop spans 13 amino acids. Per the germline V gene, CDR1 is SQVTM and CDR2 is ANQGSEA. V lost 4 bases, J lost 3 bases, and 4 bases stayed unmatched. CDR3 sequence: CSVVMDRGYEQYF. As DNA, the CDR3 is TGCAGCGTTGTAATGGACAGGGGCTACGAGCAGTACTTC.

This chain uses TRBV6-4 with TRBJ2-1; D gene uncertain. The V gene's germline CDR1 is MRHNA and CDR2 SNTAGT. V was cut by 7 bases and J by 9 bases, with 22 bases left in between. The CDR3 contains 15 residues. CDR3 nucleotides: TGTGCCAGCAACAAGGTCCGGACCTTCCCGGGTGAGCAGTTCTTC. Protein sequence: CASNKVRTFPGEQFF.

V and J are TRBV29-1 and TRBJ2-7; 8 nucleotides agree with TRBD1. The V segment lost 7 bases and the J segment 2 bases; nucleotides outside the gene matches: 13. Per germline, CDR1 SQVTM and CDR2 ANQGSEA. The CDR3 runs to 15 residues. CDR3 in DNA: TGCAGCGCTCAATCCGGGACAGGAACCCCCTACGAGCAGTACTTC. It yields the protein CSAQSGTGTPYEQYF.

Note on this clone: Other nucleotide sequences in the sample specify the same CDR3. The CDR3 DNA reads TGTGCCAGCAGCTTGGGGGCGGGGACCTACGAGCAGTACTTC. Its protein product is CASSLGAGTYEQYF. The V call is TRBV11-2, the J call TRBJ2-7; possibly TRBD1 or TRBD2 for D (6 bases each). CDR1 is SGHAT, CDR2 FQNNGV, per germline. V lost 3 bases and J lost 2, with 11 bases in between. The CDR3 has 14 amino acids.

The genes are TRBV5-1 and TRBJ2-2; D uncertain. Looked up from germline, CDR1 is SGHRS and CDR2 is YFSETQ. CDR3 length: 16 residues. With 0 bases removed from V and 3 bases from J, the gap between germline ends came to 12 bases. The CDR3 DNA is TGCGCCAGCAGCTTGGGTCCGGGTCCGGACACCGGGGAGCTGTTTTTT. This translates into CASSLGPGPDTGELFF.

The V and J genes are TRBV5-1 and TRBJ1-1; TRBD1 matches 9 bases. The length of the CDR3 is 19 residues. CDR1 SGHRS and CDR2 YFSETQ come from the germline V gene. The V and J ends lost 8 bases and 3 bases, in that order; junction bases with no gene match: 23. In nucleotides, the CDR3 is TGCGCCAGGGATAACCTCGAGGGACAGGGCCTAGGTTGGGACACTGAAGCTTTCTTT. This encodes CARDNLEGQGLGWDTEAFF.

The rearrangement uses TRBV6-1 and TRBJ2-3, with D perhaps matching TRBD2 (6 bases). Germline CDR1 reads MNHNS; CDR2 reads SASEGT. The CDR3 is 17 residues long. With 4 bases removed from V and 6 bases from J, the gap between germline ends came to 23 bases. CDR3: CASSVNYKRVLGDTQYF. The CDR3 region has the DNA TGTGCCAGCAGTGTAAACTATAAGCGGGTCCTAGGGGATACGCAGTATTTT.

The chain recombines TRBV7-6 with TRBJ2-1, with 8 bases matching TRBD2. Unmatched junction bases numbered 6, after V lost 1 base and J lost 4 bases. The CDR3 totals 16 residues. Germline CDR1 and CDR2: SGHVS and FNYEAQ. The CDR3 protein is CASSLEDAGGYNEQFF. The CDR3 DNA is TGTGCCAGCAGCTTAGAGGACGCGGGAGGTTACAATGAGCAGTTCTTC.